This TCR beta chain was sequenced for a study of T cells in Graves' hyperthyroidism and ophthalmopathy. Study details: Initial diagnosis, before any treatment, was when peripheral blood was collected. Study-level findings and limits: Ophthalmopathy was distinguished from stable hyperthyroidism by 13 V-J signatures.

Hyperthyroidism in the patients, aged 18 to 65, was newly diagnosed and under 2 months in duration. Exclusion of patients followed from uncontrolled infection, other autoimmune disease, pregnancy or lactation. In regard to this clonotype: Its antigen is unknown.

The germline gives CDR1 GTSNPN, CDR2 SVGIG (reference sequence). V was trimmed by 7 bases and J by 2 bases, leaving 15 bases between them. The CDR3 runs 13 residues. Regions amplified from RNA transcripts were the TCR beta CDR3 regions. Carried out on the TCR CDR3, a first-round RT-PCR used the HTBI primer set. TCRdb used MiXCR to reprocess the multiplex PCR reads, holding one entry per CDR3 protein. Among a few hundred thousand distinct CDR3 sequences listed, approximately 16% were seen once. The V gene is TRBV30, the J gene TRBJ2-7; D may be TRBD2 (6 bases). Sequenced sample: blood. This TCR came from a woman aged 45 to 65 with Graves' hyperthyroidism. DNA for the CDR3: TGTGCCTCTCTTCGGGACTGGACCTACGAGCAGTACTTC. This encodes CASLRDWTYEQYF.